The present T cell receptor beta chain was sequenced within a study of shared clonotypes between healthy human individuals. Germline V CDR1 and CDR2: SGHRS, YFSETQ. V gave up 0 bases and J gave up 7 bases, with 17 bases separating them. The CDR3 loop spans 15 amino acids. Clones were sequenced by immunoSEQ multiplex PCR, and TCRdb holds only the in-frame ones, with some missing. Of around 2.3 million clones listed, more than 90% are singletons. The TCR comes from a man between 18 and 35 years old in good health. The chain recombines TRBV5-1 with TRBJ2-7, with D unresolved. The sample comprised naive CD4+ T cells sorted from blood. Subset: CD45RA+ positively selected. The CDR3 nucleotides read TGCGCCAGCAGCTTGGAGACGGTGACCTCTGGGGAGCAGTACTTC. It translates to CASSLETVTSGEQYF.